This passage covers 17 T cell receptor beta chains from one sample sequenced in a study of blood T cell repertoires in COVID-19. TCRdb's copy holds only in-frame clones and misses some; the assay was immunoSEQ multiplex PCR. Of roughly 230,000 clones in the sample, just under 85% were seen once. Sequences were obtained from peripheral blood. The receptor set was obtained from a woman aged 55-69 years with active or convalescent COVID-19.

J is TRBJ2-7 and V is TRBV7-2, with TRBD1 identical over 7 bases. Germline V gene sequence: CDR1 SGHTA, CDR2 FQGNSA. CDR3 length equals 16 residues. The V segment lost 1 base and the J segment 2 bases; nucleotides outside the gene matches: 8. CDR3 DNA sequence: TGTGCCAGCAGCTTAGATCTCGGGACAGCTCCCTACGAGCAGTACTTC. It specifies CASSLDLGTAPYEQYF.

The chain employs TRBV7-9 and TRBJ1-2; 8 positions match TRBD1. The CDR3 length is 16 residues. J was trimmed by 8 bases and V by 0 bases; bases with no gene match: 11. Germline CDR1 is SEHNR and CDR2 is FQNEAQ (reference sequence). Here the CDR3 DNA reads TGTGCCAGCAGCTTAGCGGACGGTCAGGGGGCGGGCGGCTACACCTTC. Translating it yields CASSLADGQGAGGYTF. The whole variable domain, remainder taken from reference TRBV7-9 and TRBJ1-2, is DTGVSQNPRHKITKRGQNVTFRCDPISEHNRLYWYRQTLGQGPEFLTYFQNEAQLEKSRLLSDRFSAERPKGSFSTLEIQRTEQGDSAMYLCASSLADGQGAGGYTFGSGTRLTVV.

Written as DNA, the CDR3 is TGTGCCAGCAGCTTAGTTGGCCAGAACACTGAAGCTTTCTTT. Its protein product is CASSLVGQNTEAFF. This rearrangement joins TRBV11-2 to TRBJ1-1; D remains unclear. Trimming left V 1 base short and J 1 base short, with 7 bases between. Germline V lookup: CDR1 SGHAT, CDR2 FQNNGV. This CDR3 spans 14 amino acids.

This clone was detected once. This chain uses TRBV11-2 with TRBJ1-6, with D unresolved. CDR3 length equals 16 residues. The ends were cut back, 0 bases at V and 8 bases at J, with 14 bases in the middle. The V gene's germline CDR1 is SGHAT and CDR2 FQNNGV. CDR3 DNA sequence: TGTGCCAGCAGCTTAGATCCCGGGAGGCCCGATTCACCCCTCCACTTT. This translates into CASSLDPGRPDSPLHF.

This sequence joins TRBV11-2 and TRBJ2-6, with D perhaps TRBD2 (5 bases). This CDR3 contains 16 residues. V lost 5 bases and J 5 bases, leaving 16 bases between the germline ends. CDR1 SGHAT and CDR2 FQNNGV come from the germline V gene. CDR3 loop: CASSPGRLARANVLTF. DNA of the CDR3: TGTGCCAGCAGCCCAGGACGTCTAGCTAGGGCCAACGTCCTGACTTTC.

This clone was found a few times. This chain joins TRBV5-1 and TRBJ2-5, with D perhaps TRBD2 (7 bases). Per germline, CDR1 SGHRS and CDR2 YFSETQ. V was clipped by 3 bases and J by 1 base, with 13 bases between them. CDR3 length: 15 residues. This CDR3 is CASSWRGGTQETQYF. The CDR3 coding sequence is TGCGCCAGCAGCTGGAGGGGGGGGACCCAAGAGACCCAGTACTTC.

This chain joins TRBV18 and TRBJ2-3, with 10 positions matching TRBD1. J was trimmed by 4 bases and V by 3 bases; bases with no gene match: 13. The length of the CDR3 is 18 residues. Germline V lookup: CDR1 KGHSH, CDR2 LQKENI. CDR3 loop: CASSPSLLGQGLSDTQYF. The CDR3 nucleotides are TGTGCCAGCTCACCTAGCCTTCTGGGACAGGGGTTGTCAGATACGCAGTATTTT.

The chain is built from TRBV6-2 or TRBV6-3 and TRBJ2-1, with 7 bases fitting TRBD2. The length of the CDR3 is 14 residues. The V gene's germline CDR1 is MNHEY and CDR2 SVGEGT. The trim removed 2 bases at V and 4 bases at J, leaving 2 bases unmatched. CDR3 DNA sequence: TGTGCCAGCAGTTACGGGGGGGTGTACAATGAGCAGTTCTTC. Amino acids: CASSYGGVYNEQFF.

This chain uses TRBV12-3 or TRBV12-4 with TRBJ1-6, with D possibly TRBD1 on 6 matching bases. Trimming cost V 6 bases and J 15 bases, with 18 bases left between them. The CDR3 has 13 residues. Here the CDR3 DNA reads TGTGCCAGCAGAGAGGGGCCGGGACATCGCCTCCACTTT. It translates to CASREGPGHRLHF.

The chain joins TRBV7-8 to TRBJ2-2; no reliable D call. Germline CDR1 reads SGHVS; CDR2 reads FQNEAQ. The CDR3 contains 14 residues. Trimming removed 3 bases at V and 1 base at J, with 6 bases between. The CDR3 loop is CASSFPVNTGELFF. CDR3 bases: TGTGCCAGCAGCTTTCCGGTGAACACCGGGGAGCTGTTTTTT.

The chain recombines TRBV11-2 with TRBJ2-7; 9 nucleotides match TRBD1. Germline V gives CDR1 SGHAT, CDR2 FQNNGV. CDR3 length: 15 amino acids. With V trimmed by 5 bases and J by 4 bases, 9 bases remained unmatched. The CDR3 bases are TGTGCCAGCAGCATTGGACAGGGGTCCATATACGAGCAGTACGTC. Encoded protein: CASSIGQGSIYEQYV.

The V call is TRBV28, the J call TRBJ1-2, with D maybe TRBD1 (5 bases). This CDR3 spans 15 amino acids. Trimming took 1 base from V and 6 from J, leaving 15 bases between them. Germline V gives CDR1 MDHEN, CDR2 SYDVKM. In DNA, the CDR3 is TGTGCCAGCAGTTTATATTCTCCGGCAGGGCATGGCTACACCTTC. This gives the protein CASSLYSPAGHGYTF.

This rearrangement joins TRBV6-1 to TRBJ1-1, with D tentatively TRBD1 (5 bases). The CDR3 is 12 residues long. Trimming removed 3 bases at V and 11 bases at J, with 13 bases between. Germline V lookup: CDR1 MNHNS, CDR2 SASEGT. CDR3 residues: CASSDPRVEAFF. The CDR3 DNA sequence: TGTGCCAGCAGTGACCCCAGGGTGGAGGCTTTCTTT.

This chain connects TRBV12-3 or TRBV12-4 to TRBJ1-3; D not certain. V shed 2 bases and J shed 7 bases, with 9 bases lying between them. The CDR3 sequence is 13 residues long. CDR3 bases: TGTGCCAGCAGTTTAAACGAGGGTAACACCATATATTTT. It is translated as CASSLNEGNTIYF.

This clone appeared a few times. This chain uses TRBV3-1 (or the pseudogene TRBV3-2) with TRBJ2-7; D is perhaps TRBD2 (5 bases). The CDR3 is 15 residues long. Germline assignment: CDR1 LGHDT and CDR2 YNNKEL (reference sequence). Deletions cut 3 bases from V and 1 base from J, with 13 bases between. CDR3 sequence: CASSHGTSSSYEQYF. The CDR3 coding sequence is TGTGCCAGCAGCCATGGTACTAGTTCTTCCTACGAGCAGTACTTC.

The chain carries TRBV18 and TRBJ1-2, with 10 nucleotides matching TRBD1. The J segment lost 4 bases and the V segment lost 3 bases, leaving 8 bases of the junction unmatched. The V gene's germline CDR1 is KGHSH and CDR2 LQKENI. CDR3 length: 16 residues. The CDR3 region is CASSPRTGTGVYGYTF. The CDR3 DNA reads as TGTGCCAGCTCACCCAGAACCGGGACAGGGGTCTATGGCTACACCTTC.

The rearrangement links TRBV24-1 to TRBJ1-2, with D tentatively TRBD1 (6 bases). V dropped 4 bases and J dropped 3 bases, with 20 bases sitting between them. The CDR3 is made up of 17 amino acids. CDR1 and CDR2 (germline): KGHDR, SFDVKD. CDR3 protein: CATSESPGTKFDYGYTF. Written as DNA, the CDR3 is TGTGCCACCAGTGAATCCCCCGGGACAAAATTCGACTATGGCTACACCTTC.